These 10 T cell receptor beta chains share one sample of origin, sequenced in a study of T-cell reconstitution after alpha-beta-depleted transplantation in children. The library targeted TCRbeta and was prepared with unique molecular identifiers. In TCRdb, the PCR reads were re-called with MiXCR into one record per CDR3 protein. The sample records around 250,000 distinct CDR3 sequences, about a tenth being singletons. Here the sequenced sample was PBMCs from the stem cell graft donor, taken from the stem cell graft. All receptors come from a human donor who donated a stem cell graft to a child with SCID.

Written as DNA, the CDR3 is TGCAGTGCTAGAAACAGGGTCGGCTATGGCTACACCTTC. As protein: CSARNRVGYGYTF. V and J are TRBV20-1 and TRBJ1-2; tentative D call: TRBD1 (6 bases). The ends were cut back, 2 bases at V and 4 bases at J, with 11 bases in the middle. The CDR3 is made up of 13 amino acids. Per germline, CDR1 DFQATT and CDR2 SNEGSKA (reference sequence).

Only a few counts were recorded for this clonotype. V gene TRBV6-1 combines with J gene TRBJ1-2; the D is unclear. CDR1 and CDR2 (germline): MNHNS, SASEGT. Trimming took off 11 bases at V and 7 bases at J, with 11 bases between the two ends. The CDR3 extends over 10 amino acids. Here the CDR3 reads CAAGMAGYTF. The CDR3 coding sequence is TGTGCCGCGGGAATGGCTGGCTACACCTTC.

The chain is built from TRBV6-6 and TRBJ1-2; D is ambiguous. Germline lookup yields CDR1 MNHNY and CDR2 SVGAGI (reference sequence). The V gene lost 6 bases and the J gene lost 0 bases, with 5 bases spanning the gap. The CDR3 contains 12 residues. This CDR3 is CASRAANYGYTF. The CDR3 DNA follows: TGTGCCAGCAGGGCAGCTAACTATGGCTACACCTTC.

This clonotype was detected many times. V and J are TRBV6-1 and TRBJ2-7; D remains unclear. The germline V gene has CDR1 MNHNS and CDR2 SASEGT. V shed 1 base and J shed 1 base, with 11 bases lying between them. The CDR3 consists of 15 residues. The CDR3 sequence: CASSEGDRTSYEQYF. The CDR3 DNA reads as TGTGCCAGCAGTGAAGGAGACCGAACTTCCTACGAGCAGTACTTC.

This chain connects TRBV14 to TRBJ2-1, with TRBD1 matching over 10 bases. Germline V lookup: CDR1 SGHDN, CDR2 FVKESK. The J segment lost 8 bases and the V segment lost 2 bases, leaving 12 bases of the junction unmatched. This CDR3 is 17 amino acids long. In DNA, the CDR3 is TGTGCCAGCAGCCAATTCGAGGGGACAGGGGTCTGGGATGAGCAGTTCTTC. Amino acids: CASSQFEGTGVWDEQFF.

The rearrangement links TRBV24-1 to TRBJ1-5; D is perhaps TRBD1 (5 bases). V lost 9 bases and J lost 6, with 14 bases in between. Germline V CDR1 and CDR2: KGHDR, SFDVKD. The CDR3 loop spans 13 amino acids. The CDR3: CATSESGFQPQHF. In nucleotides, the CDR3 is TGTGCCACCTCCGAGTCAGGGTTTCAGCCCCAGCATTTT.

This clonotype was seen only a few times. This chain joins TRBV6-1 and TRBJ1-1, with D possibly TRBD1 on 6 matching bases. Between the trimmed V and J ends, which lost 4 bases and 6 bases, there was a span of 15 bases. There are 14 residues in the CDR3. CDR1 and CDR2 from the germline V gene are MNHNS and SASEGT. The DNA of the CDR3 is TGTGCCAGCAGTGCGGGGGGGGCGAAGGCTGAAGCTTTCTTT. Its protein is CASSAGGAKAEAFF.

This clonotype came up a few times. The gene calls are TRBV7-8 and TRBJ2-7; no reliable D call. This CDR3 region has 13 residues. The germline CDR1 and CDR2 sequences are SGHVS and FQNEAQ. V lost 5 bases and J lost 2, with 10 bases in between. CDR3 coding DNA: TGTGCCAGCAGCCTGGAGCCCACCTACGAGCAGTACTTC. Translation gives CASSLEPTYEQYF. The whole variable domain, filled in from reference TRBV7-8 and TRBJ2-7, reads GAGVSQSPRYKVAKRGQDVALRCDPISGHVSLFWYQQALGQGPEFLTYFQNEAQLDKSGLPSDRFFAERPEGSVSTLKIQRTQQEDSAVYLCASSLEPTYEQYFGPGTRLTVT.

The sample holds a few counts of this clonotype. This chain links TRBV29-1 with TRBJ1-1; D may be TRBD1 (6 bases). Germline V gene lookup returns CDR1 SQVTM and CDR2 ANQGSEA. Trimming shortened V by 6 bases and J by 3 bases, and 17 bases separated the two germline ends. The CDR3 runs 14 residues. The CDR3 coding sequence is TGCAGCGTCGTAGGGGGGACCGGGGACACTGAAGCTTTCTTT. It translates to CSVVGGTGDTEAFF.

This clonotype was seen a handful of times. This chain links TRBV12-3 or TRBV12-4 with TRBJ1-4; D not resolved. This CDR3 region has 15 residues. Trimming removed 2 bases at V and 7 bases at J, with 14 bases between. For the CDR3, the DNA is TGTGCCAGCAGTTTATCTCCGGGAATAGCTGAAAAACTGTTTTTT. Translating it yields CASSLSPGIAEKLFF.